This T cell receptor (beta chain) was sequenced for a study of beta chain features in type 1 diabetes. Whole-study results and caveats: When Type 1 diabetes patients were examined, their TCRB CDR3s proved moderately but significantly shorter in all four CD4+ subsets.

Note on this clone: Its matching antigen is unknown.

The authors reverse transcribed all of the isolated RNA, so sequencing captured expressed TCRB transcripts. Data came from immunoSEQ multiplex PCR; TCRdb stores just in-frame clones and leaves some out. The sample includes 500,000 to 650,000 clones, around 12% of them seen just once. V was trimmed by 2 bases and J by 3 bases, leaving 12 bases between them. From germline, CDR1 is LGHNA and CDR2 YSLEER. This CDR3 contains 15 residues. One heparinised blood draw averaging roughly 120 mL was given by each donor. Sort purity for all populations was recorded as exceeding 98%. The specimen sequenced was naive CD4+ T cells from blood. The receptor was isolated from a young man with type 1 diabetes. The chain has TRBV4-3 and TRBJ2-3; maybe TRBD2 (5 bases). The CDR3 DNA sequence: TGCGCCAGCAGCCAAACCCGGACGGGGACAGATACGCAGTATTTT. Translated: CASSQTRTGTDTQYF.